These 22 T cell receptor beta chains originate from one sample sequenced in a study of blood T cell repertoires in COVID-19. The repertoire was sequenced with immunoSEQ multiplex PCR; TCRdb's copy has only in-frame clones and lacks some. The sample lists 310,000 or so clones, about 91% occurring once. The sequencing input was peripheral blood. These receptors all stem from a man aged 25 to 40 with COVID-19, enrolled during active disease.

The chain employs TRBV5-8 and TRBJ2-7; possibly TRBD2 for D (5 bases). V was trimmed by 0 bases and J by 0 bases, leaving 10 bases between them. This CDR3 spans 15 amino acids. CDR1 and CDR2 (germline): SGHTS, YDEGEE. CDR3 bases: TGTGCCAGCAGCTTGGAGAGGGCAGTCTCCTACGAGCAGTACTTC. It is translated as CASSLERAVSYEQYF.

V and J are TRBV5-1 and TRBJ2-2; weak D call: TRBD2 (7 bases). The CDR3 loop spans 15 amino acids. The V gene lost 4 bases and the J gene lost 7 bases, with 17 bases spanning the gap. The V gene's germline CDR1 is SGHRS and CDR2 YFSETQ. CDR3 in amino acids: CASSPGGYNRGELFF. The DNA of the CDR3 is TGCGCCAGCAGCCCGGGGGGCTATAACCGCGGGGAGCTGTTTTTT.

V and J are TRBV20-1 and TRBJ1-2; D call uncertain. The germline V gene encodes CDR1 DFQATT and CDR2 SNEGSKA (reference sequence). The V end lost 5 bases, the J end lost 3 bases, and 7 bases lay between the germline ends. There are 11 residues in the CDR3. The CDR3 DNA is TGCAGTGCTTCCCCGGACTATGGCTACACCTTC. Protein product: CSASPDYGYTF.

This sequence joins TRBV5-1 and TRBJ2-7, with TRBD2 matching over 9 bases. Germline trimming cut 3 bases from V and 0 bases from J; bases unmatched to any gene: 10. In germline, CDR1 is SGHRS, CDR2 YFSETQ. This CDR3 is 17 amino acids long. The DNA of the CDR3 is TGCGCCAGCAGCTCGTACCCCTTAGCGGGGGCCTCCTACGAGCAGTACTTC. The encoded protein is CASSSYPLAGASYEQYF.

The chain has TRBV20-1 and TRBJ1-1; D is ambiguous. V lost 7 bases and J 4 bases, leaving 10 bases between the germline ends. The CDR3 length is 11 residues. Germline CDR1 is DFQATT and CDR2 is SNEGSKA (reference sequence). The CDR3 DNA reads TGCAGTGGAGAACGGAGCACTGAAGCTTTCTTT. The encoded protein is CSGERSTEAFF.

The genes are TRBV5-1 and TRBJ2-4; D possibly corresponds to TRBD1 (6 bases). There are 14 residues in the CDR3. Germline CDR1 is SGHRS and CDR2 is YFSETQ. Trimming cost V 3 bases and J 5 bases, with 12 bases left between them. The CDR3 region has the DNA TGCGCCAGCAGCTATGGTGGACAGCAAAACATTCAGTACTTC. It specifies CASSYGGQQNIQYF.

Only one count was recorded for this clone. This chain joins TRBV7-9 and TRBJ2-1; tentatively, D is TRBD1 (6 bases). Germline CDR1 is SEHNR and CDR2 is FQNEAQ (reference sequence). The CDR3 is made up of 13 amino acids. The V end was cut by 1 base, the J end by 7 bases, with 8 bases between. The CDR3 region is CASSLVRGNEQFF. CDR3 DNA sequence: TGTGCCAGCAGCTTAGTCAGGGGAAATGAGCAGTTCTTC.

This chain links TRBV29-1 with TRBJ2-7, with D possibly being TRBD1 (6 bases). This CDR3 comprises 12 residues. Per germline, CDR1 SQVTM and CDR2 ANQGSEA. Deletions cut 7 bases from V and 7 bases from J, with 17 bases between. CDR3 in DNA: TGCAGCGCAGGGGCCCACTGGATGGAGCAGTACTTC. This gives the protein CSAGAHWMEQYF.

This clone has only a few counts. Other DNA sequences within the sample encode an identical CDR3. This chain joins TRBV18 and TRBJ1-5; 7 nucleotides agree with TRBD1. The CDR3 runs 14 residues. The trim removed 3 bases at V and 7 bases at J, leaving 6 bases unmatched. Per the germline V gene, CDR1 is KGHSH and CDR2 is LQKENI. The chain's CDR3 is CASSPTGLGQPQHF. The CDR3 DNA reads TGTGCCAGCTCACCGACAGGGTTAGGCCAGCCCCAGCATTTT.

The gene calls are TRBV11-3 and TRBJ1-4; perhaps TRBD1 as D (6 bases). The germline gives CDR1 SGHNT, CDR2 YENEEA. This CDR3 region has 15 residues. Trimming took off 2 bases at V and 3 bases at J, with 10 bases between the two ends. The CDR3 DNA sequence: TGTGCCAGCAGCTTAACAGGGCCCCCTAATGAAAAACTGTTTTTT. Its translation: CASSLTGPPNEKLFF.

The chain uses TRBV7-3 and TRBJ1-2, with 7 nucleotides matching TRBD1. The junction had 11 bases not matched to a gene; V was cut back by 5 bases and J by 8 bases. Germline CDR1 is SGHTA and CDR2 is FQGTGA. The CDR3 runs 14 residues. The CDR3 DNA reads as TGTGCCAGCAGCCACTGGGGAGTAGGGGGCGGCTACACCTTC. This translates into CASSHWGVGGGYTF.

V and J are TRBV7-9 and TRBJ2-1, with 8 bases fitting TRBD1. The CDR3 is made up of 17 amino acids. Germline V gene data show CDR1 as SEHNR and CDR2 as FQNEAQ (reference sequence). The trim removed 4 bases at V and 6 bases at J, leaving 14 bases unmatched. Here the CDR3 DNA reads TGTGCCAGCAGCTCCCGGGGGAGGACAGGGTCTGTCAATGAGCAGTTCTTC. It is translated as CASSSRGRTGSVNEQFF.

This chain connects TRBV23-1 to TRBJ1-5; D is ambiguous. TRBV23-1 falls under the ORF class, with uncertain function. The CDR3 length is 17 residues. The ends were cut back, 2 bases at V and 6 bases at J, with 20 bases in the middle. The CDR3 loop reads CASSQPRRGFYSQPQHF. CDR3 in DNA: TGCGCCAGCAGTCAACCTAGGCGGGGATTCTATTCTCAGCCCCAGCATTTT.

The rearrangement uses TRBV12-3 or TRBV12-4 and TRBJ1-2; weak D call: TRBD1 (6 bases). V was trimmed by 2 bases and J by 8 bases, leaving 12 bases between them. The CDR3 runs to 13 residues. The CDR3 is CASSLFDRSGYTF. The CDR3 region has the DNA TGTGCCAGCAGTTTATTCGACAGGAGCGGCTACACCTTC.

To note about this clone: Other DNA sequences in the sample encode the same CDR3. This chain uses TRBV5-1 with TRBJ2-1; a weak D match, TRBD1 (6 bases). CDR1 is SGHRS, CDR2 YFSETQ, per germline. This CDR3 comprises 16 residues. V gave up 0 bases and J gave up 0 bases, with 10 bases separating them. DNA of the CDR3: TGCGCCAGCAGCTTGGAGGGGGTAAGCTCCTACAATGAGCAGTTCTTC. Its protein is CASSLEGVSSYNEQFF.

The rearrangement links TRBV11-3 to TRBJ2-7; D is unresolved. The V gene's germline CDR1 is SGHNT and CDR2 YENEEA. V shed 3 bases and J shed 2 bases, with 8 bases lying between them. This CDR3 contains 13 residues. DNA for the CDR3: TGTGCCAGCAGCTTGGGCCCTACCTACGAGCAGTACTTC. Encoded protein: CASSLGPTYEQYF.

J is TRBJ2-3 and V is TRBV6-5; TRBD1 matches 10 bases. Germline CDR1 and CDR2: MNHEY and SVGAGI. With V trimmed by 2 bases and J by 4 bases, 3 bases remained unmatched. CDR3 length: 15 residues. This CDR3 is CASSYGTGVSDTQYF. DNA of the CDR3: TGTGCCAGCAGTTACGGGACAGGGGTCTCAGATACGCAGTATTTT.

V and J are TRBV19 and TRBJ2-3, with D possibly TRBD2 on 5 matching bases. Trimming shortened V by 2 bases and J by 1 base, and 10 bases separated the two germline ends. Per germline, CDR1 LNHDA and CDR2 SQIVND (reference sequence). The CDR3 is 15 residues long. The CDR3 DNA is TGTGCCAGTAGTATATCGCGGGTCGGCACAGATACGCAGTATTTT. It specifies CASSISRVGTDTQYF.

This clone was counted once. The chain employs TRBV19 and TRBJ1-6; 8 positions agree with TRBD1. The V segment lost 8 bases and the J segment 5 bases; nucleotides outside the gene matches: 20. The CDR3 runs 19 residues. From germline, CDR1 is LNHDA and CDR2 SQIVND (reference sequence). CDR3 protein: CASRYQGALSQRNNSPLHF. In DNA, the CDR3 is TGTGCCAGTCGCTACCAGGGGGCTCTGTCCCAACGCAATAATTCACCCCTCCACTTT.

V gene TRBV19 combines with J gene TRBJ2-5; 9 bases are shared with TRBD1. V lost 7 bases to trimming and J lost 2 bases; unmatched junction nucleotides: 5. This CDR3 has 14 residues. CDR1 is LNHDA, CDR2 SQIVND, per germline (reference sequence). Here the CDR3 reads CASNRGLTQETQYF. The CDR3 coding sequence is TGTGCCAGTAACAGGGGGCTGACACAAGAGACCCAGTACTTC.

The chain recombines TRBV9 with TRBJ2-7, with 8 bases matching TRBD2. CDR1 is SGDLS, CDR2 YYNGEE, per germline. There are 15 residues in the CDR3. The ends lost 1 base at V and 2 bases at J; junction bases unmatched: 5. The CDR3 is CASSVRASGPYEQYF. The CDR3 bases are TGTGCCAGCAGCGTAAGGGCTAGCGGGCCCTACGAGCAGTACTTC.

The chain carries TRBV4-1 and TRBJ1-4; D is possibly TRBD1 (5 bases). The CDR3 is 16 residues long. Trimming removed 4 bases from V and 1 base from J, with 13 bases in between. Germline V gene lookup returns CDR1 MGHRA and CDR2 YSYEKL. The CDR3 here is CASSPRVGGTNEKLFF. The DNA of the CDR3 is TGCGCCAGCAGCCCCCGAGTCGGGGGAACTAATGAAAAACTGTTTTTT.